A selection of T cell receptor beta chains follows, all from one sample in a study of T cells in pancreatic ductal adenocarcinoma. The assay was immunoSEQ multiplex PCR, and TCRdb's table has in-frame clones only and misses some. The sample includes about 5,400 clones, 72% of them seen just once. The sample taken for sequencing was pancreatic tumor tissue. The source is a human donor with pancreatic ductal adenocarcinoma. CDR3s include the opening cysteine and the closing phenylalanine or tryptophan. D genes are given only for firm matches.

V gene	CDR3 length	D gene	J gene	CDR3 protein
TRBV5-4	17	TRBD2	TRBJ2-5	CASSLALSSGAPETQYF
TRBV25-1	17	TRBD2	TRBJ2-1	CASSTTSGGAFYNEQFF
TRBV7-9	13	TRBD1	TRBJ1-2	CASSQGTAYGYTF
TRBV27	15	TRBD2	TRBJ2-1	CASRSLAGRYNEQFF
TRBV5-1	14	NA	TRBJ2-7	CASSPRSSSYEQYF
TRBV18	18	TRBD1	TRBJ2-7	CASSPSPGTGGAAYEQYF
TRBV29-1	12	TRBD1	TRBJ1-1	CSVGTGRTEAFF
TRBV5-4	15	NA	TRBJ1-3	CASSLDPGARNTIYF
TRBV2	14	NA	TRBJ2-5	CASSGLTPQETQYF
TRBV19	15	NA	TRBJ2-1	CASSIAGATYNEQFF